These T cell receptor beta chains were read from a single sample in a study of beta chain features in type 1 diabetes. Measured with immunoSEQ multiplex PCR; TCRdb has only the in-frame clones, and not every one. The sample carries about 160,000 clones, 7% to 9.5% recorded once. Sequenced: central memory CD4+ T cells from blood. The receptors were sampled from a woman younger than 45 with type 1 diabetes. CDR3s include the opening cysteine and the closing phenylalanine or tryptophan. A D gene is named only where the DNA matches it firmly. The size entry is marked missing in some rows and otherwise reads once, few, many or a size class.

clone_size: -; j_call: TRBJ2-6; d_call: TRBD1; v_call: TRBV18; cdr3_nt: TGTGCCAGCTCACCGGGGACAGGGGGCTCTGGGGCCAACGTCCTGACTTTC; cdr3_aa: CASSPGTGGSGANVLTF
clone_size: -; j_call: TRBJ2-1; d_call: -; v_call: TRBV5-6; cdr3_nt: TGTGCCAGCAGCCATACAGGCAGGGGAGGGGATGAGCAGTTCTTC; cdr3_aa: CASSHTGRGGDEQFF
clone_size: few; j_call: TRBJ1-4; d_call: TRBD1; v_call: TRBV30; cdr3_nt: TGTGCCTTACTCCGGGACAGTAATGAAAAACTGTTTTTT; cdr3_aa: CALLRDSNEKLFF
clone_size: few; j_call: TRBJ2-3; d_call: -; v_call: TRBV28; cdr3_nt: TGTGCCAGCAGTCCCTCAAGGGGTAGCGGTTCCACAGATACGCAGTATTTT; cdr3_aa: CASSPSRGSGSTDTQYF
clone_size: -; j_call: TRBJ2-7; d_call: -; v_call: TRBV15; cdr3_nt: TGTGCCACCAGGCGGGACCGACAGGGCTCCTACGAGCAGTACTTC; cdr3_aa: CATRRDRQGSYEQYF
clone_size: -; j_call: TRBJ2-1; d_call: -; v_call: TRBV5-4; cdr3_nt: TGTGCCAGCAGCTTGGCAGGCGCAAGCTCCTACAATGAGCAGTTCTTC; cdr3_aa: CASSLAGASSYNEQFF
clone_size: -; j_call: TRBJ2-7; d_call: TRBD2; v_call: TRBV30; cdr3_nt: TGTGCCTGGAGTCTACTAGCGGGGGGTGGGGAGCAGTACTTC; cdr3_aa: CAWSLLAGGGEQYF
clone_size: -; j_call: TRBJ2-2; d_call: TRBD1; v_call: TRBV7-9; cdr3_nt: TGTGCCAGCAGCAGATCGACAGGGGGGACCGGGGAGCTGTTTTTT; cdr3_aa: CASSRSTGGTGELFF
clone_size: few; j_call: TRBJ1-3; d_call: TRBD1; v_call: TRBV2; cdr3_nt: TGTGCCAGCAGGGACAGGGGCGGCTCTGGAAACACCATATATTTT; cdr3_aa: CASRDRGGSGNTIYF
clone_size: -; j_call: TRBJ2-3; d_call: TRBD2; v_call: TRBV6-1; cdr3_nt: TGTGCCAGCAGTGGGAGCGGGAGCTGGACAGATACGCAGTATTTT; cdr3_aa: CASSGSGSWTDTQYF
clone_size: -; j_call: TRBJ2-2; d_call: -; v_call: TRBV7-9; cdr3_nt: TGTGCCAGCAGCTTAGCTAGCGGAGGCGGGGAGCTGTTTTTT; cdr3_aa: CASSLASGGGELFF
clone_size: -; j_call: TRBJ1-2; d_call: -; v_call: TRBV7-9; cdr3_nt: TGTGCCAGCAGTGGCCCTGGCTATGGCTACACCTTC; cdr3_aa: CASSGPGYGYTF